These T cell receptor beta chains were read from a single sample in a study of blood T cell repertoires in COVID-19. Generated by immunoSEQ multiplex PCR, the TCRdb table keeps only in-frame clones and is missing some. The sample includes approximately 60,000 clones, roughly 80% of them seen just once. The specimen sequenced was peripheral blood. The receptors originated from a woman aged 80 or over with active or convalescent COVID-19. The CDR3 runs from the conserved cysteine through the conserved F or W.

CDR3 protein: CASSPDRGDLNTEAFF
J gene: TRBJ1-1
V gene: TRBV18

CDR3 protein: CASSRLTDHWAMNTEAFF
J gene: TRBJ1-1
V gene: TRBV5-1

CDR3 protein: CASSPRTGGNPEAFF
J gene: TRBJ1-1
V gene: TRBV27

CDR3 protein: CATLLTGGGNTIYF
J gene: TRBJ1-3
V gene: TRBV18

CDR3 protein: CASSPPPLGHTGELFF
J gene: TRBJ2-2
V gene: TRBV4-1

CDR3 protein: CATSISGGFETQYF
J gene: TRBJ2-5
V gene: TRBV15

CDR3 protein: CASSVGSGDDTEAFF
J gene: TRBJ1-1
V gene: TRBV9

CDR3 protein: CASSLGTGSANTEAFF
J gene: TRBJ1-1
V gene: TRBV5-1

CDR3 protein: CASSLNRGDGYTF
J gene: TRBJ1-2
V gene: TRBV7-2

CDR3 protein: CASSLATGSSSGANVLTF
J gene: TRBJ2-6
V gene: TRBV5-1

CDR3 protein: CASSFPGIEELFF
J gene: TRBJ2-2
V gene: TRBV19

CDR3 protein: CASSDFRFLETGELFF
J gene: TRBJ2-2
V gene: TRBV2

CDR3 protein: CASSPGAYEQYF
J gene: TRBJ2-7
V gene: TRBV18

CDR3 protein: CASRTGQGITSEAFF
J gene: TRBJ1-1
V gene: TRBV19

CDR3 protein: CASSKFPGSINEKLFF
J gene: TRBJ1-4
V gene: TRBV19

CDR3 protein: CASSLEDRSKNIQYF
J gene: TRBJ2-4
V gene: TRBV5-1

CDR3 protein: CAISEDRQGNTEAFF
J gene: TRBJ1-1
V gene: TRBV10-3

CDR3 protein: CATSRDKEGGNEQFF
J gene: TRBJ2-1
V gene: TRBV15

CDR3 protein: CASSAGTAGGPLHF
J gene: TRBJ1-6
V gene: TRBV5-6

CDR3 protein: CASSPGANTGELFF
J gene: TRBJ2-2
V gene: TRBV19

CDR3 protein: CASSLAGGETQYF
J gene: TRBJ2-5
V gene: TRBV5-1

CDR3 protein: CASGTRGLSYEQYF
J gene: TRBJ2-7
V gene: TRBV12-5

CDR3 protein: CASSLDRRGYTF
J gene: TRBJ1-2
V gene: TRBV5-1

CDR3 protein: CASSFAGQGAGYTF
J gene: TRBJ1-2
V gene: TRBV19

CDR3 protein: CASRSTSGEETQYF
J gene: TRBJ2-5
V gene: TRBV13

CDR3 protein: CASSQDPGFTDTQYF
J gene: TRBJ2-3
V gene: TRBV3-1/TRBV3-2

CDR3 protein: CASSLGTGGGNQPQHF
J gene: TRBJ1-5
V gene: TRBV9

CDR3 protein: CASSPQPGQVYGYTF
J gene: TRBJ1-2
V gene: TRBV7-2